This TCR beta chain derives from a study of blood T cell repertoires in COVID-19. Across the whole study: Samples taken during acute and convalescent COVID-19 were collected in the United States, Italy and Spain. T cells, B-cell-depleted T cells, or PBMCs provided the cDNA or gDNA that served as material.

V was trimmed by 3 bases and J by 4 bases, leaving 9 bases between them. The CDR3 has 13 amino acids. Per the germline V gene, CDR1 is MNHNS and CDR2 is SASEGT. Per the study methods: Reference gene primers were amplified, and this amplification served to estimate nucleated cell counts. Sequenced by immunoSEQ multiplex PCR; TCRdb stores in-frame clones only, minus some. V and J calls plus clone size are reproduced from that table; the DNA served to infer D and trimming. The table includes some 170,000 clones, more than 90% detected once. V gene TRBV6-1 combines with J gene TRBJ1-2; D gene ambiguous. The clonotype originates from a man in his sixties with active or convalescent COVID-19. Sequencing was carried out using peripheral blood. The CDR3 here is CASSEVGLYGYTF. The CDR3 bases are TGTGCCAGCAGTGAGGTGGGCCTCTATGGCTACACCTTC.